This T cell receptor (beta chain) was profiled in a study of blood T cell repertoires in COVID-19. The CDR3 is 14 residues long. V lost 0 bases to trimming and J lost 6 bases; unmatched junction nucleotides: 5. Per germline, CDR1 LGHNA and CDR2 YNFKEQ. Sequenced by immunoSEQ multiplex PCR; TCRdb stores in-frame clones only, minus some. Of 150,000 to 200,000 clones in the sample, around 89% were seen once. The chain is built from TRBV4-2 and TRBJ2-7; TRBD2 agrees at 7 bases. Specimen: peripheral blood. The source is a man between 60 and 75 years old with acute or convalescent COVID-19. CDR3 DNA sequence: TGTGCCAGCAGCCAAGATCTGGGAGGGGCCGAGCAGTACTTC. Its protein is CASSQDLGGAEQYF.